This T cell receptor beta chain was found in a study of blood T cell repertoires in COVID-19. This clone was counted only a few times. Generated by immunoSEQ multiplex PCR, the TCRdb table keeps only in-frame clones and is missing some. The sample shows 110,000 or so clones, roughly 90% of them seen only once. Germline V gene lookup returns CDR1 LGHDT and CDR2 YNNKEL (reference sequence). The CDR3 covers 15 residues. Trimming cost V 1 base and J 10 bases; bases outside gene matches: 10. Sequenced input: peripheral blood. The chain combines TRBV3-1 (or the pseudogene TRBV3-2) with TRBJ2-1, with 7 bases that match TRBD2. The TCR comes from a woman aged 70-85 years who had recovered from COVID-19. Here the CDR3 DNA reads TGTGCCAGCAGCCAAGTTTCGCGCGGAGCGGGAGAGCAGTTCTTC. Encoded protein: CASSQVSRGAGEQFF.